Here is one T cell receptor beta chain with its context. Method: immunoSEQ multiplex PCR; TCRdb's copy keeps in-frame clones and lacks some. The sample consists of 70,000 to 95,000 clones, roughly 91% of them appearing once. CDR1 LNHNV and CDR2 YYDKDF come from the germline V gene (reference sequence). The ends lost 0 bases at V and 7 bases at J; junction bases unmatched: 2. This CDR3 comprises 15 residues. This record belongs to a study of T cell changes during pregnancy in multiple sclerosis. The material sequenced was peripheral blood, taken in the first trimester of pregnancy. V usage is TRBV15 and J usage is TRBJ2-1; the match to TRBD2 covers 11 bases. The TCR originated in a female donor with multiple sclerosis, enrolled in a pregnancy study. The CDR3 coding sequence is TGTGCCACCAGCAGAGATACTAGCGGGGGTAATGAGCAGTTCTTC. Encoded protein: CATSRDTSGGNEQFF. Full variable domain (rest looked up from reference TRBV15 and TRBJ2-1): DAMVIQNPRYQVTQFGKPVTLSCSQTLNHNVMYWYQQKSSQAPKLLFHYYDKDFNNEADTPDNFQSRRPNTSFCFLDIRSPGLGDTAMYLCATSRDTSGGNEQFFGPGTRLTVL.